This TCR beta chain was sequenced in a study of T cells in localized non-small cell lung cancer. Some clones are missing from TCRdb's copy, which holds only in-frame ones; the method was immunoSEQ multiplex PCR. This table holds 25,000 to 35,000 clones, around 90% found once. On this clone: Its specificity is unknown.

The CDR3 has 12 residues. V shed 3 bases and J shed 9 bases, with 8 bases lying between them. Germline CDR1 KGHSH, CDR2 LQKENI. Study-wide results and caveats: Prolonged overall survival went with higher T cell density in the blood. Adjacent lung held a median approximately 50 of the top 100 tumor clones. Only one tumor region was sequenced, so heterogeneity remains possible. The greatest T cell clonality was found in uninvolved adjacent lung (higher than in tumor).

The starting material was peripheral blood, obtained before any cancer treatment. This sequence was found in an older male donor with stage I lung adenocarcinoma. The chain combines TRBV18 with TRBJ1-4, with D perhaps TRBD1 (5 bases). Here the CDR3 DNA reads TGTGCCAGCTCACCGGAGGGACAAAAACTGTTTTTT. Protein sequence: CASSPEGQKLFF. Complete variable domain (other parts from reference TRBV18 and TRBJ1-4): NAGVMQNPRHLVRRRGQEARLRCSPMKGHSHVYWYRQLPEEGLKFMVYLQKENIIDESGMPKERFSAEFPKEGPSILRIQQVVRGDSAAYFCASSPEGQKLFFGSGTQLSVL.